Each of the 20 T cell receptor beta chains below was sequenced from the same sample in a study of PD-1 blockade in classical Hodgkin lymphoma. Brentuximab vedotin exposure varied among the patients, all of whom had relapsed after autologous stem cell transplantation. Repertoires were generated with immunoSEQ multiplex PCR, while TCRdb's copy carries only in-frame clones and drops some. The sample contains about 40,000 clones, 80% to 90% of which appear only once. The sample consisted of peripheral blood mononuclear cells (PBMCs), taken at baseline. The receptors here all came from a human donor with classical Hodgkin lymphoma.

This chain uses TRBV18 with TRBJ1-3, with D uncertain. Germline V gene sequence: CDR1 KGHSH, CDR2 LQKENI. Trimming pared 1 base from V and 4 bases from J, leaving 2 bases between. The CDR3 contains 12 residues. CDR3 in amino acids: CASSPLGNTIYF. The CDR3, as DNA: TGTGCCAGCTCACCACTGGGAAACACCATATATTTT.

This chain joins TRBV10-3 and TRBJ2-1; unclear D gene. CDR3 length: 13 residues. Looked up from germline, CDR1 is ENHRY and CDR2 is SYGVKD. The ends were cut back, 4 bases at V and 7 bases at J, with 11 bases in the middle. CDR3 bases: TGTGCCATCAGTGGGGTAGGGATGAATGAGCAGTTCTTC. Its protein product is CAISGVGMNEQFF.

DNA for the CDR3: TGTGCCAGCAGTGAAACTCCCGGGACAGGCTCTGGAAACACCATATATTTT. Translation gives CASSETPGTGSGNTIYF. The genes are TRBV6-1 and TRBJ1-3; 8 bases are a match to TRBD1. This CDR3 spans 17 amino acids. J gave up 0 bases and V 2 bases, and 6 bases lay outside the gene matches. Looked up from germline, CDR1 is MNHNS and CDR2 is SASEGT.

This sequence joins TRBV28 and TRBJ2-5; TRBD2 matches 10 bases. The V segment lost 7 bases and the J segment 1 base; nucleotides outside the gene matches: 6. CDR3 length: 15 amino acids. Looked up from germline, CDR1 is MDHEN and CDR2 is SYDVKM. CDR3 sequence (DNA): TGTGCCAGCAAACTAGCGGGACTAATCCAAGAGACCCAGTACTTC. Its translation: CASKLAGLIQETQYF.

The V and J genes are TRBV5-5 and TRBJ2-7; tentatively, D is TRBD1 or TRBD2 (5 bases each). Germline CDR1 SGHKS, CDR2 YYEKEE (reference sequence). This CDR3 region has 15 residues. V lost 0 bases, J lost 3 bases, and 13 bases lay in between. The CDR3 sequence is CASSLAGPHIYEQYF. DNA for the CDR3: TGTGCCAGCAGCTTGGCGGGACCGCATATCTACGAGCAGTACTTC.

V is TRBV6-5 and J is TRBJ2-1; D possibly corresponds to TRBD1 (5 bases). V lost 5 bases, J lost 5 bases, and 10 bases lay in between. The germline V gene encodes CDR1 MNHEY and CDR2 SVGAGI. The CDR3 spans 13 residues. Written as DNA, the CDR3 is TGTGCCAGCAGTGGTGGGGCCGACAATGAGCAGTTCTTC. This sequence encodes CASSGGADNEQFF.

This chain connects TRBV11-1 to TRBJ2-5, with a possible D match to TRBD1 (5 bases). The V and J ends lost 3 bases and 1 base respectively, with 9 bases between them. Germline CDR1 SGHAT, CDR2 FQDESV (reference sequence). The CDR3 totals 14 residues. The CDR3 nucleotides read TGTGCCAGCAGCTTTTGGCAGGGCCAAGAGACCCAGTACTTC. Its protein is CASSFWQGQETQYF. The variable domain in full, with the rest retrieved from reference TRBV11-1 and TRBJ2-5, is EAEVAQSPRYKITEKSQAVAFWCDPISGHATLYWYRQILGQGPELLVQFQDESVVDDSQLPKDRFSAERLKGVDSTLKIQPAELGDSAMYLCASSFWQGQETQYFGPGTRLLVL.

This chain links TRBV30 with TRBJ1-2; 9 bases map to TRBD1. The germline V gene has CDR1 GTSNPN and CDR2 SVGIG (reference sequence). Unmatched junction bases numbered 3, after V lost 4 bases and J lost 6 bases. The CDR3 spans 12 residues. DNA of the CDR3: TGTGCCTGGAAAGACAGGGGGGATGGCTACACCTTC. This gives the protein CAWKDRGDGYTF.

V and J are TRBV19 and TRBJ2-1; a weak D match, TRBD1 (6 bases). The CDR3 has 16 amino acids. Trimming removed 5 bases at V and 0 bases at J, with 14 bases between. Germline CDR1 LNHDA, CDR2 SQIVND (reference sequence). Written as DNA, the CDR3 is TGTGCCAGTAGTTCCAGGGGTGGGAGCTCCTACAATGAGCAGTTCTTC. Amino acids: CASSSRGGSSYNEQFF. Using reference TRBV19 and TRBJ2-1 for the parts outside the CDR3, the full variable domain is DGGITQSPKYLFRKEGQNVTLSCEQNLNHDAMYWYRQDPGQGLRLIYYSQIVNDFQKGDIAEGYSVSREKKESFPLTVTSAQKNPTAFYLCASSSRGGSSYNEQFFGPGTRLTVL.

V gene TRBV5-1 combines with J gene TRBJ1-4; possible D gene TRBD1, 5 bases. Germline V gene sequence: CDR1 SGHRS, CDR2 YFSETQ. CDR3 length: 15 amino acids. The V end lost 0 bases, the J end lost 7 bases, and 13 bases lay between the germline ends. CDR3 in DNA: TGCGCCAGCAGCTTGGTGAGAGGGGCGGGTGAAAAACTGTTTTTT. The encoded protein is CASSLVRGAGEKLFF.

The chain links TRBV27 to TRBJ1-6, with D possibly matching TRBD1 (6 bases). The germline gives CDR1 MNHEY, CDR2 SMNVEV (reference sequence). This CDR3 comprises 18 residues. Deletions cut 2 bases from V and 8 bases from J, with 22 bases between. Here the CDR3 DNA reads TGTGCCAGCAGTTTAGCGTTAGGGGCGGGGGCGATGGATTCACCCCTCCACTTT. This encodes CASSLALGAGAMDSPLHF.

The rearrangement joins TRBV9 to TRBJ1-2; D perhaps matches TRBD1 (6 bases). The CDR3 loop spans 13 amino acids. V shed 4 bases and J shed 7 bases, with 14 bases lying between them. Germline CDR1 reads SGDLS; CDR2 reads YYNGEE. This CDR3 reads CASSTTGSGGYTF. The CDR3 DNA reads as TGTGCCAGCAGCACTACAGGGTCCGGTGGCTACACCTTC.

The V and J genes are TRBV2 and TRBJ1-5, with no clear D. CDR1 is SNHLY, CDR2 FYNNEI, per germline. CDR3 length equals 13 residues. Deletions cut 7 bases from V and 5 bases from J, with 12 bases between. CDR3 DNA sequence: TGTGCCAGCAAGGCTCTATGGGATCAGCCCCAGCATTTT. This codes for CASKALWDQPQHF.

The rearrangement uses TRBV9 and TRBJ2-1; D uncertain. Trimming cost V 4 bases and J 0 bases, with 17 bases left between them. Germline V gene data show CDR1 as SGDLS and CDR2 as YYNGEE. The CDR3 covers 17 residues. The CDR3 DNA follows: TGTGCCAGCAGCCCTTCCTGGCTTTGGAGCTCCTACAATGAGCAGTTCTTC. Translated, it gives CASSPSWLWSSYNEQFF.

J is TRBJ2-1 and V is TRBV6-1; the D is unclear. Germline V CDR1 and CDR2: MNHNS, SASEGT. The V end was cut by 1 base, the J end by 12 bases, with 7 bases between. This CDR3 region has 11 residues. The CDR3 DNA sequence: TGTGCCAGCAGTGAAGTTGAATTGCAGTTCTTC. Its protein product is CASSEVELQFF.

The count of this clone is one. V usage is TRBV5-1 and J usage is TRBJ2-5, with D possibly TRBD1 on 6 matching bases. CDR1 and CDR2 from the germline V gene are SGHRS and YFSETQ. The germline V and J ends were trimmed by 4 bases and 5 bases, with 15 bases remaining between them. The CDR3 is 14 amino acids. The CDR3: CASSPAQQGETQYF. The CDR3 coding sequence is TGCGCCAGCAGCCCGGCCCAGCAGGGGGAGACCCAGTACTTC.

The chain has TRBV7-6 and TRBJ2-7, with a weak D call TRBD1 (6 bases). Trimming stripped 2 bases from V and 0 bases from J, with 14 bases between. CDR3 size: 16 residues. Germline loops: CDR1 SGHVS, CDR2 FNYEAQ. CDR3 DNA: TGTGCCAGCAGCTTACCCCCCCGGACAGACTCCTACGAGCAGTACTTC. Amino acids: CASSLPPRTDSYEQYF. Complete variable domain (other parts from reference TRBV7-6 and TRBJ2-7): GAGVSQSPRYKVTKRGQDVALRCDPISGHVSLYWYRQALGQGPEFLTYFNYEAQQDKSGLPNDRFSAERPEGSISTLTIQRTEQRDSAMYRCASSLPPRTDSYEQYFGPGTRLTVT.

The chain recombines TRBV7-8 with TRBJ1-3; unclear D gene. The V gene lost 2 bases and the J gene lost 1 base, with 12 bases spanning the gap. CDR1 and CDR2 (germline): SGHVS, FQNEAQ. CDR3 size: 16 residues. The CDR3 DNA is TGTGCCAGCAGCTTATTAAGTTGGTCATCTGGAAACACCATATATTTT. Translation gives CASSLLSWSSGNTIYF.

The chain has TRBV5-6 and TRBJ2-7, with D unresolved. V lost 4 bases, J lost 4 bases, and 9 bases lay in between. This CDR3 spans 12 amino acids. Per germline, CDR1 SGHDT and CDR2 YYEEEE. The CDR3 DNA reads TGTGCCAGCAGCCGGCGGACGTACGAGCAGTACTTC. This gives the protein CASSRRTYEQYF.

This chain's CDR3 is CASHRDTLLVGNTIYF. As DNA, the CDR3 is TGTGCCAGTCATCGGGACACACTGCTTGTCGGAAACACCATATATTTT. This chain uses TRBV19 with TRBJ1-3, with TRBD1 as a possible D gene (6 bases). Germline loops: CDR1 LNHDA, CDR2 SQIVND (reference sequence). The length of the CDR3 is 16 residues. The V end lost 8 bases, the J end lost 4 bases, and 21 bases lay between the germline ends. The full variable domain, rest sourced from reference TRBV19 and TRBJ1-3, is DGGITQSPKYLFRKEGQNVTLSCEQNLNHDAMYWYRQDPGQGLRLIYYSQIVNDFQKGDIAEGYSVSREKKESFPLTVTSAQKNPTAFYLCASHRDTLLVGNTIYFGEGSWLTVV.